This entry features one T cell receptor (beta chain) sequence. Its cognate antigen is unknown. The data are from a study of shared clonotypes between healthy human individuals. Overall study results and limits: Clonotypes not shared had lower generation probabilities than those common to all four donors.

V gave up 7 bases and J gave up 8 bases, with 21 bases separating them. The CDR3 runs 15 residues. CDR1 is MDHEN, CDR2 SYDVKM, per germline. Per the authors' pipeline: There were no quality scores in the junction-only immunoSEQ sequences, so filtering differed. Method: immunoSEQ multiplex PCR; TCRdb's copy keeps in-frame clones and lacks some. That table is the source of V, J and clone size, and D and trimming were worked out from the DNA. In the table there are over a million clones, roughly 96% of which are singletons. Investigators divided CD4+ cells into CD45RA+ naive and CD45RA-negative memory subsets.

This clonotype was obtained from a man aged 30 to 39 in good health. The sample taken for sequencing was naive CD4+ T cells sorted from blood. Noted subset: CD45RA+ positively selected. V gene TRBV28 combines with J gene TRBJ1-5; D ambiguous. CDR3 sequence: CASTLRRTVSEPQHF. As DNA, the CDR3 is TGTGCCAGCACCTTACGACGTACCGTATCTGAGCCCCAGCATTTT.